A single sample is the source of the 3 T cell receptor beta chains below, sequenced in a study of shared clonotypes between healthy human individuals. This table comes from immunoSEQ multiplex PCR, and its TCRdb copy is limited to in-frame clones, with some not included. The data hold roughly 2.4 million clones, with about 94% observed a single time. Sequenced material: naive CD4+ T cells sorted from blood. The subset denotes: CD45RA+ positively selected. These TCRs come from a young man in good health.

This clone has only one observation. The rearrangement joins TRBV7-2 to TRBJ2-7; no clear D gene. Deletions cut 1 base from V and 3 bases from J, with 13 bases between. In germline, CDR1 is SGHTA, CDR2 FQGNSA. There are 15 residues in the CDR3. CDR3 sequence (DNA): TGTGCCAGCAGCTTAGATGGCGGAGCTTTCTACGAGCAGTACTTC. It yields the protein CASSLDGGAFYEQYF.

This rearrangement joins TRBV2 to TRBJ2-2; D possibly corresponds to TRBD1 (6 bases). V was shortened by 6 bases and J by 5 bases, with 13 bases between the two germline ends. Germline V gene sequence: CDR1 SNHLY, CDR2 FYNNEI. The CDR3 spans 14 residues. The CDR3 is CASRDSGGTGELFF. CDR3 in DNA: TGTGCCAGCAGGGACAGTGGAGGAACCGGGGAGCTGTTTTTT.

V gene TRBV2 combines with J gene TRBJ2-1; 10 bases line up with TRBD2. This CDR3 has 15 residues. Per germline, CDR1 SNHLY and CDR2 FYNNEI. The J segment lost 4 bases and the V segment lost 6 bases, leaving 6 bases of the junction unmatched. The CDR3 sequence is CASRRLAGEYNEQFF. As DNA, the CDR3 is TGTGCCAGCAGGAGGCTAGCGGGGGAGTACAATGAGCAGTTCTTC.